Listed below are T cell receptor beta chains from one sample, sequenced in a study of technical replicates of blood from several donors. Some clones are missing from TCRdb's copy, which holds only in-frame ones; the method was immunoSEQ multiplex PCR. The profile covers approximately 97,000 clones, with 90% to 97% appearing a single time and under 0.45% taken by the ten largest. The sequencing input was T cells isolated from PBMCs. These TCRs come from a human donor in good health. The CDR3 runs from the conserved cysteine through the conserved F or W.

v_gene,j_gene,CDR3aa
TRBV2,TRBJ2-1,CASDQGLPTFYNEQFF
TRBV5-4,TRBJ1-1,CASTGLGNTEAFF
TRBV7-3,TRBJ2-1,CASSPHTLAGMNNEQFF
TRBV9,TRBJ2-2,CASSIRDRDTGELFF
TRBV29-1,TRBJ2-5,CSVGSPSGSAETQYF
TRBV4-1,TRBJ2-1,CASSLRTSSYNEQFF
TRBV29-1,TRBJ1-1,CSVQNTEAFF
TRBV6-4,TRBJ2-1,CASGLAGGNEQFF
TRBV12-5,TRBJ1-4,CASGFLPELFF
TRBV7-2,TRBJ2-1,CASSSPGWNEQFF
TRBV27,TRBJ1-5,CASSFRQGTQPQHF
TRBV19,TRBJ2-7,CASSNGQGRYEQYF
TRBV2,TRBJ1-1,CASRTRTMNTEAFF
TRBV6-4,TRBJ2-3,CASSEEPRGTDTQYF
TRBV14,TRBJ2-7,CASSQGTGFLEQYF
TRBV5-1,TRBJ2-2,CASSLTSGATNTGELFF
TRBV21-1,TRBJ2-7,CARGGQGVPYEQYF
TRBV27,TRBJ2-3,CASRLRDYEGDTQYF
TRBV19,TRBJ2-6,CASSNGRGLRVISGANVLTF
TRBV30,TRBJ1-2,CAGNRDVYGYTF